This is a list of T cell receptor beta chains from one sample in a study of cytomegalovirus exposure and HLA in healthy donors. Here immunoSEQ multiplex PCR was the method, and the copy in TCRdb shows in-frame clones only, minus some. Among about 49,000 clones listed, roughly nine tenths were seen once. The specimen was PBMCs. The receptors shown here come from a man between 18 and 35 years old in good health and CMV-seronegative. The CDR3 runs from the conserved cysteine through the conserved F or W. A D gene is named only where the DNA matches it firmly. Size is stated for part of the rows, as once, few or many counts, or as a class when the clone is expanded.

>.|.|TRBJ1-1|TRBV5-6
CASSLAEGATEAFF
TGTGCCAGCAGCTTGGCCGAAGGGGCAACTGAAGCTTTCTTT
>TRBD1|.|TRBJ2-7|TRBV19
CASSNPGQPSYEQYF
TGTGCCAGTAGTAACCCGGGACAGCCTTCCTACGAGCAGTACTTC
>.|.|TRBJ1-2|TRBV5-1
CASSPGVANYGYTF
TGCGCCAGCAGCCCCGGTGTTGCTAACTATGGCTACACCTTC
>.|.|TRBJ2-1|TRBV7-7
CASTSSVGDNEQFF
TGTGCTAGCACCTCTAGCGTAGGCGACAATGAGCAGTTCTTC
>.|.|TRBJ1-5|TRBV2
CASSAGSNNQPQHF
TGTGCCAGCAGTGCGGGGTCGAACAATCAGCCCCAGCATTTT
>.|.|TRBJ1-1|TRBV7-8
CASSLDQGLAPNTEAFF
TGTGCCAGCAGCTTAGACCAGGGTTTAGCTCCGAACACTGAAGCTTTCTTT
>.|.|TRBJ1-4|TRBV5-1
CASSLAPDSGGWTNEKLFF
TGCGCCAGCAGCTTGGCCCCAGACAGTGGAGGGTGGACTAATGAAAAACTGTTTTTT
>TRBD2|once|TRBJ2-1|TRBV28
CASSLYWTRYVIYNEQFF
TGTGCCAGCAGTTTATATTGGACTAGGTACGTGATCTACAATGAGCAGTTCTTC
>.|.|TRBJ2-2|TRBV20-1
CSAFNSGELFF
TGCAGTGCTTTTAACTCCGGGGAGCTGTTTTTT
>.|.|TRBJ2-6|TRBV10-3
CAISEVGGSGANVLTF
TGTGCCATCAGTGAGGTGGGGGGTTCTGGGGCCAACGTCCTGACTTTC
>TRBD1|.|TRBJ2-1|TRBV13
CASSRRGRGEQFF
TGTGCCAGCAGCCGCAGGGGGCGCGGTGAGCAGTTCTTC
>.|.|TRBJ2-7|TRBV7-8
CASSLNPSWTVLRLEQYF
TGTGCCAGCAGCTTAAATCCCTCGTGGACTGTCCTACGGCTCGAGCAGTACTTC
>TRBD1|.|TRBJ1-5|TRBV28
CASSFLGTGYQPQHF
TGTGCCAGCAGTTTTCTAGGGACAGGTTATCAGCCCCAGCATTTT
>.|.|TRBJ2-1|TRBV7-3
CASSFTGYNEQFF
TGTGCCAGCAGCTTTACAGGGTACAATGAGCAGTTCTTC
>.|.|TRBJ1-2|TRBV9
CASSVSGYGYTF
TGTGCCAGCAGCGTTTCCGGCTATGGCTACACCTTC
>.|.|TRBJ2-1|TRBV19
CASSIGFGEQFF
TGTGCCAGTAGTATCGGGTTTGGAGAGCAGTTCTTC
>TRBD1|.|TRBJ2-7|TRBV6-1
CASMGTGEIYEQYF
TGTGCCAGCATGGGGACAGGGGAAATCTACGAGCAGTACTTC
>TRBD1|few|TRBJ2-2|TRBV28
CATSGTGNTGELFF
TGTGCCACCTCCGGGACAGGGAACACCGGGGAGCTGTTTTTT
>TRBD2|.|TRBJ2-7|TRBV4-1
CASSLDPLAGNSYEQYF
TGCGCCAGCAGCCTCGACCCACTAGCGGGGAACTCCTACGAGCAGTACTTC
>TRBD2|.|TRBJ2-7|TRBV20-1
CSAVREGEQYF
TGCAGTGCGGTGAGGGAGGGAGAGCAGTACTTC
>.|.|TRBJ2-3|TRBV7-9
CASSGSSTDTQYF
TGTGCCAGCAGCGGCTCTAGCACAGATACGCAGTATTTT
>.|.|TRBJ1-1|TRBV19
CASMRRPNTEAFF
TGTGCCAGTATGCGGAGACCGAACACTGAAGCTTTCTTT
>TRBD2|.|TRBJ2-7|TRBV15
CATSRSRLAESYEQYF
TGTGCCACCAGCAGAAGCAGACTAGCCGAGTCCTACGAGCAGTACTTC
>.|.|TRBJ1-2|TRBV6-5
CASSYEQVYGYTF
TGTGCCAGCAGTTACGAACAGGTCTATGGCTACACCTTC
>TRBD2|.|TRBJ2-5|TRBV2
CASTRTAGGGETQYF
TGTGCCAGCACTAGAACGGCCGGCGGGGGAGAGACCCAGTACTTC
>.|.|TRBJ1-5|TRBV19
CASTDGSGYSNQPQHF
TGTGCCAGTACCGATGGGTCGGGTTATAGCAATCAGCCCCAGCATTTT
>TRBD2|.|TRBJ2-7|TRBV30
CAWSVVRLAASYEQYF
TGTGCCTGGAGTGTCGTTCGACTAGCGGCCTCCTACGAGCAGTACTTC
>TRBD2|.|TRBJ2-5|TRBV5-4
CASSLRLAGGKETQYF
TGTGCCAGCAGCTTGCGACTAGCGGGAGGGAAAGAGACCCAGTACTTC
>.|.|TRBJ2-1|TRBV30
CACPRRSASTGEQFF
TGTGCTTGCCCCCGTAGAAGCGCATCTACAGGTGAGCAGTTCTTC
>TRBD1|.|TRBJ2-2|TRBV10-3
CAISAGGRETGELFF
TGTGCCATCAGTGCAGGGGGAAGAGAGACCGGGGAGCTGTTTTTT
>TRBD1|.|TRBJ2-1|TRBV6-1
CASSETPGQGSSEQFF
TGTGCCAGCAGTGAAACCCCGGGACAGGGATCCAGTGAGCAGTTCTTC
>.|.|TRBJ2-4|TRBV28
CASSPPGSRDSLSGKNIQYF
TGTGCCAGCAGTCCCCCCGGCTCTCGGGATTCCCTTAGCGGCAAAAACATTCAGTACTTC
>.|.|TRBJ2-4|TRBV6-5
CASSYGDPGIKNIQYF
TGTGCCAGCAGTTACGGTGACCCAGGGATCAAAAACATTCAGTACTTC
>TRBD2|once|TRBJ2-5|TRBV7-2
CACGRETTRETQYF
TGTGCCTGTGGGCGGGAGACAACCCGGGAGACCCAGTACTTC
>.|.|TRBJ1-4|TRBV7-6
CASSYVVNEKLFF
TGTGCCAGCAGCTATGTTGTAAATGAAAAACTGTTTTTT
>.|.|TRBJ2-7|TRBV29-1
CSVLLGQGEQYF
TGCAGCGTTCTACTCGGGCAGGGCGAGCAGTACTTC
>TRBD2|.|TRBJ2-1|TRBV7-2
CASSRTGLAGENNEQFF
TGTGCCAGCAGCCGTACCGGACTAGCGGGAGAAAACAATGAGCAGTTCTTC
>TRBD1|.|TRBJ1-5|TRBV19
CASSPQPGQGTSMDNQPQHF
TGTGCCAGTAGTCCCCAACCGGGACAGGGGACTAGCATGGACAATCAGCCCCAGCATTTT
>TRBD1|.|TRBJ2-7|TRBV5-1
CASSSPGTGLNEQYF
TGCGCCAGCAGCAGCCCCGGGACAGGGCTGAACGAGCAGTACTTC
>TRBD2|.|TRBJ2-1|TRBV11-3
CASRRLAGGPFRFF
TGTGCCAGCAGACGACTAGCGGGAGGGCCTTTTCGGTTCTTC
>.|.|TRBJ2-1|TRBV19
CASSTPSWEQFF
TGTGCCAGTAGTACCCCTAGCTGGGAGCAGTTCTTC
>TRBD2|.|TRBJ2-3|TRBV28
CASSTGRSGFTDTQYF
TGTGCCAGCAGTACCGGTCGTAGCGGGTTCACAGATACGCAGTATTTT
>TRBD1|.|TRBJ1-2|TRBV19
CASSIKRRTGVRGYTF
TGTGCCAGTAGTATCAAAAGACGGACAGGGGTCCGTGGCTACACCTTC
>.|.|TRBJ2-5|TRBV28
CASSLRHRGLRTQYF
TGTGCCAGCAGTTTACGCCACAGAGGACTAAGGACCCAGTACTTC
>.|.|TRBJ1-3|TRBV11-2
CASSPIGQRNTIYF
TGTGCCAGCAGCCCCATTGGACAAAGAAACACCATATATTTT
>TRBD1|.|TRBJ2-5|TRBV30
CAWRSTGEWETQYF
TGTGCCTGGAGATCCACAGGGGAATGGGAGACCCAGTACTTC
>.|few|TRBJ1-2|TRBV5-6
CASSLDFFVRTDGYTF
TGTGCCAGCAGCTTGGATTTCTTTGTCAGGACAGATGGCTACACCTTC
>.|.|TRBJ1-4|TRBV9
CASSGQQGLNEKLFF
TGTGCCAGCAGCGGCCAGCAGGGGTTGAATGAAAAACTGTTTTTT
>TRBD2|.|TRBJ2-5|TRBV5-4
CASSRKPRLAGDSVRETQYF
TGTGCCAGCAGCAGAAAACCAAGACTAGCGGGAGATAGTGTACGAGAGACCCAGTACTTC
>TRBD1|.|TRBJ2-1|TRBV19
CASAPGTGPGNEQFF
TGTGCCAGTGCTCCTGGGACAGGCCCTGGCAATGAGCAGTTCTTC
>.|.|TRBJ2-1|TRBV19
CASSLPGLAVGEQFF
TGTGCCAGTAGCCTCCCGGGACTTGCTGTCGGTGAGCAGTTCTTC
>.|.|TRBJ2-1|TRBV7-9
CASSPNNGDRGNEQFF
TGTGCCAGCAGCCCCAATAATGGGGATAGGGGCAATGAGCAGTTCTTC
>.|.|TRBJ1-5|TRBV28
CASSSGGGNQPQHF
TGTGCCAGCAGTTCCGGGGGTGGGAATCAGCCCCAGCATTTT
>.|.|TRBJ2-1|TRBV27
CASSRHGTLSYNEQFF
TGTGCCAGCAGTCGCCACGGGACACTAAGCTACAATGAGCAGTTCTTC
>.|.|TRBJ1-2|TRBV4-3
CASSHLGVSRDYGYTF
TGCGCCAGCAGCCACCTAGGGGTATCCAGGGACTATGGCTACACCTTC